A single sample is the source of the 25 T cell receptor beta chains below, sequenced in a study of blood T cell repertoires in COVID-19. Generated by immunoSEQ multiplex PCR, the TCRdb table keeps only in-frame clones and is missing some. The sample consists of roughly 210,000 clones, about 85% of them appearing once. The source material was peripheral blood. The receptors here all came from a man between 65 and 85 years old with acute or convalescent COVID-19.

This clone appeared once. The chain joins TRBV4-2 to TRBJ2-1; no clear D. V lost 5 bases and J lost 3, with 11 bases in between. The germline V gene encodes CDR1 LGHNA and CDR2 YNFKEQ. CDR3 size: 14 residues. In DNA, the CDR3 is TGTGCCAGCAGCGACACGGCGATCTACAATGAGCAGTTCTTC. Translation: CASSDTAIYNEQFF.

The chain carries TRBV19 and TRBJ1-2, with 7 bases lining up with TRBD1. The CDR3 is made up of 15 amino acids. Germline CDR1 reads LNHDA; CDR2 reads SQIVND (reference sequence). V trimming: 3 bases; J trimming: 5 bases; junction bases outside the gene matches: 9. CDR3 in DNA: TGTGCCAGTAGTATCGGACAGGCCCCTACTTATGGCTACACCTTC. This codes for CASSIGQAPTYGYTF.

The rearrangement uses TRBV6-2 or TRBV6-3 and TRBJ2-2; no clear D. The CDR3 totals 13 residues. CDR1 is MNHEY, CDR2 SVGEGT, per germline. V was cut by 5 bases and J by 0 bases, with 4 bases left in between. This CDR3 reads CASSTANTGELFF. Written as DNA, the CDR3 is TGTGCCAGCAGTACTGCGAACACCGGGGAGCTGTTTTTT.

V usage is TRBV14 and J usage is TRBJ2-5, with 7 bases aligning to TRBD2. After removal of 0 bases from V and 5 bases from J, the junction contained 9 bases not matched to a gene. This CDR3 spans 16 amino acids. Looked up from germline, CDR1 is SGHDN and CDR2 is FVKESK. The CDR3 is CASSQDRGGSWETQYF. The CDR3 nucleotides read TGTGCCAGCAGCCAAGATCGGGGCGGGAGTTGGGAGACCCAGTACTTC.

The rearrangement joins TRBV7-8 to TRBJ1-2; D remains unclear. Trimming shortened V by 7 bases and J by 4 bases, and 13 bases separated the two germline ends. The CDR3 is 13 residues long. Germline CDR1 SGHVS, CDR2 FQNEAQ. The DNA for the CDR3 is TGTGCCAGCATGGGGAGAGCAGGCTATGGCTACACCTTC. This sequence encodes CASMGRAGYGYTF. Filled out from reference TRBV7-8 and TRBJ1-2, the complete variable domain reads GAGVSQSPRYKVAKRGQDVALRCDPISGHVSLFWYQQALGQGPEFLTYFQNEAQLDKSGLPSDRFFAERPEGSVSTLKIQRTQQEDSAVYLCASMGRAGYGYTFGSGTRLTVV.

As DNA, the CDR3 is TGCGCCAGCAGCTTGGCTAGAGTGGTAGCAACAGATACGCAGTATTTT. Translated, it gives CASSLARVVATDTQYF. This chain joins TRBV5-1 and TRBJ2-3; D uncertain. The CDR3 is made up of 16 amino acids. Germline-derived CDR1 and CDR2 are SGHRS and YFSETQ. Trimming left V 0 bases short and J 3 bases short, with 14 bases between.

This chain links TRBV18 with TRBJ1-6; 9 bases line up with TRBD1. Germline V gene sequence: CDR1 KGHSH, CDR2 LQKENI. J lost 10 bases, V lost 5 bases, and 6 bases had no gene match. The CDR3 consists of 14 residues. CDR3 nucleotide sequence: TGTGCCAGCTCATCGGACAGGGGTGGCTCACCCCTCCACTTT. It yields the protein CASSSDRGGSPLHF.

The chain joins TRBV30 to TRBJ1-3; 10 bases fit TRBD1. Looked up from germline, CDR1 is GTSNPN and CDR2 is SVGIG (reference sequence). V was pared by 8 bases and J by 2 bases, with 9 bases of the junction left unmatched. The CDR3 totals 15 residues. The CDR3 DNA follows: TGTGCCCGGAAGGTCGGGACAGGGGCTGGAAACACCATATATTTT. As protein: CARKVGTGAGNTIYF.

The chain is built from TRBV15 and TRBJ1-2; 12 positions agree with TRBD1. The CDR3 runs 17 residues. With 0 bases clipped from V and 8 bases from J, the junction kept 10 bases outside the gene matches. CDR1 is LNHNV, CDR2 YYDKDF, per germline (reference sequence). CDR3 region: CATSRDGTGGYTRGYTF. DNA of the CDR3: TGTGCCACCAGCAGAGACGGGACAGGGGGCTACACTAGGGGCTACACCTTC.

The chain joins TRBV2 to TRBJ1-1, with 10 bases that match TRBD1. The germline V gene has CDR1 SNHLY and CDR2 FYNNEI. V was clipped by 10 bases and J by 0 bases; unmatched bases: 8. The CDR3 is 15 amino acids. CDR3: CANTKGQGLNTEAFF. The CDR3 DNA is TGTGCCAACACAAAGGGACAGGGGCTGAACACTGAAGCTTTCTTT.

The V and J genes are TRBV7-3 and TRBJ2-1; 13 positions match TRBD2. Germline V gene lookup returns CDR1 SGHTA and CDR2 FQGTGA. With 4 bases clipped from V and 2 bases from J, the junction kept 11 bases outside the gene matches. This CDR3 region has 19 residues. The CDR3 sequence is CASSSPGTSGIGAYNEQFF. CDR3 nucleotides: TGTGCCAGCAGCTCTCCCGGGACTAGCGGGATTGGCGCCTACAATGAGCAGTTCTTC. The variable domain in full, completed from reference TRBV7-3 and TRBJ2-1, reads GAGVSQTPSNKVTEKGKYVELRCDPISGHTALYWYRQSLGQGPEFLIYFQGTGAADDSGLPNDRFFAVRPEGSVSTLKIQRTERGDSAVYLCASSSPGTSGIGAYNEQFFGPGTRLTVL.

The J gene is TRBJ1-5, the V gene TRBV6-6, with 12 nucleotides matching TRBD1. Per the germline V gene, CDR1 is MNHNY and CDR2 is SVGAGI (reference sequence). The CDR3 loop spans 17 amino acids. J gave up 7 bases and V 5 bases, and 12 bases lay outside the gene matches. CDR3 region: CASSPGDRGRVWQPQHF. The CDR3, as DNA: TGTGCCAGCAGTCCCGGGGACAGGGGGCGGGTGTGGCAGCCCCAGCATTTT.

This chain connects TRBV11-2 to TRBJ1-2; D call uncertain. The V gene lost 0 bases and the J gene lost 8 bases, with 10 bases spanning the gap. Germline V lookup: CDR1 SGHAT, CDR2 FQNNGV. The CDR3 consists of 13 residues. CDR3 in amino acids: CASSLDLSGGYTF. CDR3 nucleotide sequence: TGTGCCAGCAGCTTAGATCTATCGGGGGGCTACACCTTC.

The chain carries TRBV2 and TRBJ2-2; 11 bases agree with TRBD2. Germline V gives CDR1 SNHLY, CDR2 FYNNEI. This CDR3 comprises 16 residues. V shed 7 bases, J shed 0 bases, and the junction held 4 bases outside the gene matches. The CDR3 region is CASTAGLAANTGELFF. CDR3 nucleotides: TGTGCCAGCACAGCGGGACTAGCGGCGAACACCGGGGAGCTGTTTTTT.

To note about this clone: Other DNA sequences of this sample code for an identical CDR3. J is TRBJ1-1 and V is TRBV3-1 (or the pseudogene TRBV3-2); 7 bases line up with TRBD1. Per germline, CDR1 LGHDT and CDR2 YNNKEL (reference sequence). The CDR3 is 14 amino acids. The trim removed 1 base at V and 1 base at J, leaving 0 bases unmatched. The CDR3 bases are TGTGCCAGCAGCCAAGGGACAGGGAACACTGAAGCTTTCTTT. Protein sequence: CASSQGTGNTEAFF.

The rearrangement links TRBV21-1 to TRBJ1-5. TRBV21-1 corresponds to a pseudogene. The CDR3 covers 14 residues. CDR3 region: CASSGGGGAWPQHF. For the CDR3, the DNA is TGTGCCAGCAGCGGGGGAGGGGGAGCGTGGCCCCAGCATTTT.

This chain joins TRBV9 and TRBJ2-5, with TRBD2 matching 8 bases. This CDR3 has 16 amino acids. CDR1 SGDLS and CDR2 YYNGEE come from the germline V gene. V shed 0 bases and J 7 bases; nucleotides not matched to a gene: 11. The CDR3: CASSVVVAGGVVTQYF. DNA for the CDR3: TGTGCCAGCAGCGTAGTTGTCGCGGGAGGCGTCGTGACCCAGTACTTC.

The CDR3 DNA sequence: TGCGCCAGCAGCGAGGGACAGGTTGGATCTGAAGCTTTCTTT. Translated, it gives CASSEGQVGSEAFF. The chain is built from TRBV5-1 and TRBJ1-1; TRBD1 matches at 8 bases. The CDR3 runs 14 residues. Germline-derived CDR1 and CDR2 are SGHRS and YFSETQ. The junction had 8 bases not matched to a gene; V was cut back by 4 bases and J by 6 bases.

In the case of this clone: Other DNA sequences in the sample encode the same CDR3. This chain joins TRBV5-1 and TRBJ1-4; TRBD1 matches at 8 bases. CDR1 and CDR2 from the germline V gene are SGHRS and YFSETQ. J was trimmed by 7 bases and V by 2 bases; bases with no gene match: 4. The CDR3 consists of 14 residues. The CDR3 DNA reads as TGCGCCAGCAGCTTAGGACAGGGTGGTGAAAAACTGTTTTTT. It is translated as CASSLGQGGEKLFF.

V is TRBV27 and J is TRBJ1-4; 8 bases map to TRBD1. In germline, CDR1 is MNHEY, CDR2 SMNVEV (reference sequence). The CDR3 is 13 residues long. With 5 bases clipped from V and 6 bases from J, the junction kept 2 bases outside the gene matches. The CDR3 nucleotides are TGTGCCAGCAGTGTACAGGGGGATGAAAAACTGTTTTTT. Translated, it gives CASSVQGDEKLFF.

This chain uses TRBV7-2 with TRBJ2-3; D call uncertain. This CDR3 is 11 amino acids long. Trimming stripped 2 bases from V and 6 bases from J, with 3 bases between. Germline CDR1 and CDR2: SGHTA and FQGNSA. CDR3 amino acids: CASSLQDTQYF. CDR3 bases: TGTGCCAGCAGCTTACAGGATACGCAGTATTTT.

The CDR3 nucleotides are TGTGCCAGCAGCCCCCCTTCGGGGGACCCTTTGAACACTGAAGCTTTCTTT. Translating it yields CASSPPSGDPLNTEAFF. The V gene is TRBV7-8, the J gene TRBJ1-1; D possibly corresponds to TRBD1 (5 bases). Germline CDR1 is SGHVS and CDR2 is FQNEAQ. Trimming took 5 bases from V and 0 from J, leaving 19 bases between them. The CDR3 consists of 17 residues.

This clone was counted a single time. This rearrangement joins TRBV5-6 to TRBJ1-1; D not resolved. The CDR3 is made up of 15 amino acids. The germline gives CDR1 SGHDT, CDR2 YYEEEE. The germline V and J ends were trimmed by 0 bases and 0 bases, with 9 bases remaining between them. CDR3 DNA sequence: TGTGCCAGCAGCTTGGATTGGACTTTGAACACTGAAGCTTTCTTT. Protein product: CASSLDWTLNTEAFF.

This sequence joins TRBV20-1 and TRBJ1-2; unclear D gene. This CDR3 has 11 residues. Trimming removed 5 bases at V and 8 bases at J, with 12 bases between. The germline V gene encodes CDR1 DFQATT and CDR2 SNEGSKA (reference sequence). CDR3 sequence: CSASRTWGYTF. In DNA form, the CDR3 reads TGCAGTGCTTCGCGTACGTGGGGCTACACCTTC.

The J gene is TRBJ2-7, the V gene TRBV21-1; no DNA check was done on the table's D call, TRBD2. TRBV21-1 is noted as a pseudogene. This CDR3 region has 16 residues. CDR3 region: CASSKASGASSYEQYF. The CDR3 nucleotides read TGTGCCAGCAGCAAAGCGAGCGGAGCAAGCTCCTACGAGCAGTACTTC.